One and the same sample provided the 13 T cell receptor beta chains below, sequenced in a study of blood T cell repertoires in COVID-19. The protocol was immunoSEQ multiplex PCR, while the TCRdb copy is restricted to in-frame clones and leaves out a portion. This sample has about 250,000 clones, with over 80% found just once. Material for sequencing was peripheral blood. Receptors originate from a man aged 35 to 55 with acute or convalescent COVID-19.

The CDR3 DNA reads TGTGCCAGCAGCCACGACACCGGGAGTGCCAAAAACATTCAGTACTTC. As protein: CASSHDTGSAKNIQYF. J is TRBJ2-4 and V is TRBV5-4; D is perhaps TRBD2 (6 bases). V was clipped by 4 bases and J by 1 base, with 15 bases between them. Germline CDR1 and CDR2: SGHNT and YYREEE (reference sequence). This CDR3 has 16 amino acids.

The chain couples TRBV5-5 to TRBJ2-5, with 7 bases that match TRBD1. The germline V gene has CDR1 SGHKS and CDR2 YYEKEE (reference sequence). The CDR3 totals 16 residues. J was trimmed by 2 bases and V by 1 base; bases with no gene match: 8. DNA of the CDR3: TGTGCCAGCAGCTTGCCTCCGGGACAGATACAAGAGACCCAGTACTTC. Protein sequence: CASSLPPGQIQETQYF. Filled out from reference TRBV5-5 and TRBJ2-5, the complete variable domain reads DAGVTQSPTHLIKTRGQQVTLRCSPISGHKSVSWYQQVLGQGPQFIFQYYEKEERGRGNFPDRFSARQFPNYSSELNVNALLLGDSALYLCASSLPPGQIQETQYFGPGTRLLVL.

CDR3 nucleotides: TGCGCCAGCAGCCTACCTAGCGGGGAGCAGTTCTTC. Translated, it gives CASSLPSGEQFF. The rearrangement links TRBV4-1 to TRBJ2-1, with 8 bases matching TRBD2. The CDR3 runs to 12 residues. Germline V CDR1 and CDR2: MGHRA, YSYEKL. V trimming: 4 bases; J trimming: 10 bases; junction bases outside the gene matches: 3.

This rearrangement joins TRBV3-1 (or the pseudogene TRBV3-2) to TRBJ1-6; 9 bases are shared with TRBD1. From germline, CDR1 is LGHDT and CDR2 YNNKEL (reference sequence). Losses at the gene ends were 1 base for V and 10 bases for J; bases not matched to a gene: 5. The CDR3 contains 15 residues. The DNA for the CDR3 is TGTGCCAGCAGCCAAGTGGACAGGGGATGGTCACCCCTCCACTTT. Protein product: CASSQVDRGWSPLHF.

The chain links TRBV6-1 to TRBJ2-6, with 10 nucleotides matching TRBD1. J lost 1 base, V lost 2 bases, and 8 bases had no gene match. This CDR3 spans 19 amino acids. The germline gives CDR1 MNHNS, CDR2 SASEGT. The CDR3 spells CASSEPHGTGVSGANVLTF. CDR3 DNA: TGTGCCAGCAGTGAACCCCATGGGACAGGGGTATCTGGGGCCAACGTCCTGACTTTC.

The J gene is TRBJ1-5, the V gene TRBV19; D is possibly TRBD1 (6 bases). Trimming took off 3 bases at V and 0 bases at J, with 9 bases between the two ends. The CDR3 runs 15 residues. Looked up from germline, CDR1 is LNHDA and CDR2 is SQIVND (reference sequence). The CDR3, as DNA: TGTGCCAGTAGTATCACAGGGACTAGCAATCAGCCCCAGCATTTT. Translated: CASSITGTSNQPQHF.

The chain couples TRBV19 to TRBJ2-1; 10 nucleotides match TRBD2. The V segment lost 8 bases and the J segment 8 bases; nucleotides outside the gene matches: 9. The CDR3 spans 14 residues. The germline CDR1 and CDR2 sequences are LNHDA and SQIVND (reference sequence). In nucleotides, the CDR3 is TGTGCCAGTGATAGCGGGAGGACGTTTGATGAGCAGTTCTTC. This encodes CASDSGRTFDEQFF.

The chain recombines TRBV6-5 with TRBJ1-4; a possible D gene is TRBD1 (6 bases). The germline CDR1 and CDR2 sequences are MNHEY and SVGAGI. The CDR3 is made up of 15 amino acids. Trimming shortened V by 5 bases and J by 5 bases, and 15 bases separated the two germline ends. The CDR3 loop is CASSPRGSGNEKLFF. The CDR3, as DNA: TGTGCCAGCAGTCCCAGGGGTTCGGGGAATGAAAAACTGTTTTTT.

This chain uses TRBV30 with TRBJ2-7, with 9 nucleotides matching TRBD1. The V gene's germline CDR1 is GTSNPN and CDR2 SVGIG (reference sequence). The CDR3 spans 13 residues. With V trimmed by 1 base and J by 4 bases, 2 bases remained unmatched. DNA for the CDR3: TGTGCCTGGAGTGCCGGGACAGGGTACGAGCAGTACTTC. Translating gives CAWSAGTGYEQYF.

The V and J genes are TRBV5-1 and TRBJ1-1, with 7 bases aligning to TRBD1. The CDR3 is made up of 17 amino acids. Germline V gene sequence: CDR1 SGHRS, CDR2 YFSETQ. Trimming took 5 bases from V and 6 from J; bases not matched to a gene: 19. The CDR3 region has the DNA TGCGCCAGCAGAAAGCAGGGGACAGCCGCAAAGATCGCTGAAGCTTTCTTT. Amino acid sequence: CASRKQGTAAKIAEAFF. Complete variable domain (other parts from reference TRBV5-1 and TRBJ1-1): KAGVTQTPRYLIKTRGQQVTLSCSPISGHRSVSWYQQTPGQGLQFLFEYFSETQRNKGNFPGRFSGRQFSNSRSEMNVSTLELGDSALYLCASRKQGTAAKIAEAFFGQGTRLTVV.

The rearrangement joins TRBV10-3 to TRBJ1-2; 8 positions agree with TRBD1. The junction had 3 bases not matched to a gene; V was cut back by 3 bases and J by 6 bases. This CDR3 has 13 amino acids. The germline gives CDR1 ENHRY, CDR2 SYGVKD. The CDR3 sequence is CAISEGQGDGYTF. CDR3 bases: TGTGCCATCAGTGAAGGACAGGGTGATGGCTACACCTTC.

The CDR3 loop is CSVAGSSGANVLTF. CDR3 DNA: TGCAGCGTTGCGGGGAGCTCTGGGGCCAACGTCCTGACTTTC. V gene TRBV29-1 combines with J gene TRBJ2-6, with D perhaps TRBD2 (5 bases). V was pared by 4 bases and J by 0 bases, with 7 bases between. Germline CDR1 and CDR2: SQVTM and ANQGSEA. The CDR3 totals 14 residues.

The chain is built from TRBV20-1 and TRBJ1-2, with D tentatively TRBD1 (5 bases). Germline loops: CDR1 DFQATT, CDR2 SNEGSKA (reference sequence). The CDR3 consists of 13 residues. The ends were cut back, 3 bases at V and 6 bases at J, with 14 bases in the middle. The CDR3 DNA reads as TGCAGTGCTAGTAGGGGTTTGTCGGATGGCTACACCTTC. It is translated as CSASRGLSDGYTF.